The sequence of this T cell receptor beta chain was determined in a study of blood T cells in healthy people across ages. Regarding the study as a whole: TCR beta diversity, measured per million T cells, fell in a roughly linear way with age.

It was with a sample-barcoded 5' primer and a J-beta primer mix that a second PCR of about 6 to 12 cycles was run. TCRdb recomputed calls from the 5' RACE reads with MiXCR, one row per CDR3 protein. This table has roughly 800,000 distinct CDR3 sequences, around 25% appearing once. This clonotype was counted only a few times. The antigen remains undetermined. The CDR3 is 14 amino acids. CDR1 and CDR2 (germline): MNHEY, SVGAGI. V shed 7 bases and J shed 0 bases, with 11 bases lying between them. A minimum of 5.5 micrograms of total RNA was extracted per sample. The same data also went into a second study, on T cells of mothers and their children. This second study notes: Related mother-child pairs showed slightly, non-significantly higher overlap than unrelated pairs.

Sequencing used blood. The sequence came from a boy aged 5-17 years in good health. J is TRBJ2-3 and V is TRBV6-5; D possibly corresponds to TRBD2 (6 bases). CDR3 in amino acids: CASTLGRSTDTQYF. The CDR3, as DNA: TGTGCCAGCACCCTGGGGAGGAGCACAGATACGCAGTATTTT.